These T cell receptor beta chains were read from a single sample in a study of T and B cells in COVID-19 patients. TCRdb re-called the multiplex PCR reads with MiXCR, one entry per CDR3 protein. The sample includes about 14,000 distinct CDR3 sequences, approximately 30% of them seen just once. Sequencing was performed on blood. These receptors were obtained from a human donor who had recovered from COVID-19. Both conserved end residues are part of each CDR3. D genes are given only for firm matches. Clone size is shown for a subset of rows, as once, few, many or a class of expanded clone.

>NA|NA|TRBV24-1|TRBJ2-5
CATSKQGDQETQYF
TGTGCCACCAGTAAACAGGGCGACCAAGAGACCCAGTACTTC
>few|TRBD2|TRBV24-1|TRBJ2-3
CATSDTALAGSSTDTQYF
TGTGCCACCAGTGATACAGCCCTAGCGGGGAGCAGCACAGATACGCAGTATTTT
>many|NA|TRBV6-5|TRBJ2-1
CASSEQTHNEQFF
TGTGCCAGCAGTGAACAGACCCACAATGAGCAGTTCTTC
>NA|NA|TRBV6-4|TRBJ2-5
CASSELAGQVGETQYF
TGTGCCAGCAGTGAGCTAGCGGGACAGGTGGGAGAGACCCAGTACTTC
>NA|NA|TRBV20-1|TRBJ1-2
CSAATGTIKRGYTF
TGCAGTGCCGCGACCGGGACAATAAAGCGGGGCTACACCTTC
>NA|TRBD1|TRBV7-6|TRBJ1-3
CASSLGTGYTIYF
TGTGCCAGCAGCTTAGGGACAGGGTACACCATATATTTT
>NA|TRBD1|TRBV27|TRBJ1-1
CASSDSTGQGAEAFF
TGTGCCAGCAGTGACTCGACTGGACAGGGGGCTGAAGCTTTCTTT
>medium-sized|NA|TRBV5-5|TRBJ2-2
CASLRSLVNTGELFF
TGTGCCAGCTTACGGTCCCTCGTGAACACCGGGGAGCTGTTTTTT
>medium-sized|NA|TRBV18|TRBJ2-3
CASSPIVTSTDTQYF
TGTGCCAGCTCACCTATAGTTACTAGCACAGATACGCAGTATTTT
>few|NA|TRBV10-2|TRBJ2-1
CASRAPLSSYNEQFF
TGCGCCAGCAGAGCGCCCCTGAGCTCCTACAATGAGCAGTTCTTC
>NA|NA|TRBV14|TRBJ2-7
CASSPTTYEQYF
TGTGCCAGCAGCCCCACGACCTACGAGCAGTACTTC
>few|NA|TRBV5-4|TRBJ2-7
CASSPSSETDYEQYF
TGTGCCAGCAGCCCCTCATCCGAGACAGACTACGAGCAGTACTTC
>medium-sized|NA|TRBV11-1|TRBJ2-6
CASTYSNVLTF
TGTGCCAGCACCTATTCCAACGTCCTGACTTTC
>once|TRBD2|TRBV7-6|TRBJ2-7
CASSPGLVYEQYF
TGTGCCAGCAGCCCCGGACTAGTCTACGAGCAGTACTTC
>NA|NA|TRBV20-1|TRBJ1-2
CSARDHGANYGYTF
TGCAGTGCTAGAGATCACGGGGCTAACTATGGCTACACCTTC
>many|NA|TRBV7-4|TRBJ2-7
CAISGGLRYEQYF
TGTGCCATTTCGGGGGGCCTGCGCTACGAGCAGTACTTC
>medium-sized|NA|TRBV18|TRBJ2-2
CASSRHTDGELFF
TGTGCCAGCTCAAGACACACGGACGGGGAGCTGTTTTTT
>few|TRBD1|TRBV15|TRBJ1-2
CATSRRGTGGAVGGYTF
TGTGCCACCAGCAGACGTGGGACAGGAGGGGCCGTGGGGGGCTACACCTTC
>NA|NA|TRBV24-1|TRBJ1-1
CATSDVGANTEAFF
TGTGCCACCAGTGACGTGGGGGCAAACACTGAAGCTTTCTTT
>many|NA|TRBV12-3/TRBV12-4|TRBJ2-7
CASSRKYEQYF
TGTGCCAGCAGCCGGAAATACGAGCAGTACTTC
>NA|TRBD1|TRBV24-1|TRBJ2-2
CATSVGTEGFTGELFF
TGTGCCACCAGTGTCGGGACAGAGGGTTTTACCGGGGAGCTGTTTTTT
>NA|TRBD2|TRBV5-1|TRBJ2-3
CASSLGTSGRLWTDTQYF
TGCGCCAGCAGCTTAGGGACTAGCGGGAGGCTGTGGACAGATACGCAGTATTTT
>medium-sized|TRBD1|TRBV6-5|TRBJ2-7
CASSWRPDRVDDEQYF
TGTGCCAGCAGCTGGAGGCCTGACAGGGTAGACGACGAGCAGTACTTC
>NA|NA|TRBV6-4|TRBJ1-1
CASSLLAGVGAFF
TGTGCCAGCAGTTTATTGGCCGGGGTGGGGGCTTTCTTT
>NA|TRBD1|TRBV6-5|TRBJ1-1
CASRYRRDRDTEAFF
TGTGCCAGCAGGTACAGACGGGACAGGGACACTGAAGCTTTCTTT
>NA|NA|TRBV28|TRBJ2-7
CASSPVRGYYEQYF
TGTGCCAGCAGCCCGGTGAGGGGCTACTACGAGCAGTACTTC
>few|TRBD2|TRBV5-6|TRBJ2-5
CASTPRGGGPLYQETQYF
TGTGCCAGCACCCCTCGGGGCGGGGGGCCTCTCTACCAAGAGACCCAGTACTTC
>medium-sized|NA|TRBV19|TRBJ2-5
CASSIGPLETQYF
TGTGCCAGTAGTATTGGACCGTTAGAGACCCAGTACTTC
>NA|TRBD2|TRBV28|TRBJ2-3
CASSFSGRVKDTQYF
TGTGCCAGCAGCTTCAGCGGGAGGGTCAAAGATACGCAGTATTTT
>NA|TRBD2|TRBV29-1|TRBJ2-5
CSVGGLAGGPGETQYF
TGCAGCGTAGGAGGACTAGCGGGAGGGCCGGGAGAGACCCAGTACTTC
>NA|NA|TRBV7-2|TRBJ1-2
CASSLLDGTANYGYTF
TGTGCCAGCAGCTTGTTGGACGGGACGGCGAACTATGGCTACACCTTC
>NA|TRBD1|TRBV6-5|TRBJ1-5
CASSHKTGGLNQPQHF
TGTGCCAGCAGTCACAAGACAGGGGGCCTCAATCAGCCCCAGCATTTT
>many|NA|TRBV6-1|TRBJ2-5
CASSGQFGETQYF
TGTGCCAGCAGCGGACAGTTCGGAGAGACCCAGTACTTC
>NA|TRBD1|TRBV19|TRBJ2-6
CASRRDSISGANVLTF
TGTGCCAGCAGACGGGACAGTATCTCTGGGGCCAACGTCCTGACTTTC
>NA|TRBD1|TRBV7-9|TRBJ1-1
CASSPRQGTNTEAFF
TGTGCCAGCAGCCCTAGACAGGGCACGAACACTGAAGCTTTCTTT
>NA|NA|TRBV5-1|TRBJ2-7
CASSLHSEQYF
TGCGCCAGCAGCTTACACAGCGAGCAGTACTTC
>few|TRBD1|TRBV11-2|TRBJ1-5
CASSQGGHSNQPQHF
TGTGCCAGCAGCCAGGGGGGACATAGCAATCAGCCCCAGCATTTT
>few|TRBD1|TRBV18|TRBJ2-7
CASSPWDRENYEQYF
TGTGCCAGCTCACCGTGGGACAGGGAAAATTACGAGCAGTACTTC
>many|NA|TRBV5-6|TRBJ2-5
CASSGSGGEETQYF
TGTGCCAGCTCGGGTTCGGGCGGTGAAGAGACCCAGTACTTC
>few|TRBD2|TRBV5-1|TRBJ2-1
CASSREASGSSYNEQFF
TGCGCCAGCAGCAGGGAGGCTAGCGGGAGCTCCTACAATGAGCAGTTCTTC
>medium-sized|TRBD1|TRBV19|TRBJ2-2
CATTSPGQGFAGELFF
TGTGCCACGACTTCACCGGGACAGGGCTTCGCCGGGGAGCTGTTTTTT
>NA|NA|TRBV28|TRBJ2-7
CASSLIGGNYEQYF
TGTGCCAGCAGTTTGATTGGGGGTAACTACGAGCAGTACTTC